The 29 T cell receptor beta chains in this list originate from one sample, sequenced in a study of vaccination and CD4 T cells after COVID-19. In TCRdb, the PCR reads were re-called with MiXCR into one record per CDR3 protein. Of approximately 30,000 distinct CDR3 sequences detected, 51% appear once; the ten largest clones hold around 5.2%. Sample time point: late sampling 161 to 241 days after vaccination in a few convalescent patients. Here the sequenced sample was CD4+ T cells from blood, taken about 7 months after SARS-CoV-2 vaccination. These receptors all stem from a human donor who had recovered from COVID-19.

The CDR3 spells CATSPSATSGRGEQYF. DNA of the CDR3: TGTGCCACCTCTCCCTCTGCGACTAGCGGGAGAGGCGAGCAGTACTTC. V is TRBV10-3 and J is TRBJ2-7, with 12 bases matching TRBD2. The CDR3 covers 16 residues. Germline trimming cut 10 bases from V and 6 bases from J; bases unmatched to any gene: 16. Germline assignment: CDR1 ENHRY and CDR2 SYGVKD.

The chain joins TRBV2 to TRBJ1-1, with TRBD1 identical over 7 bases. This CDR3 has 14 amino acids. Germline assignment: CDR1 SNHLY and CDR2 FYNNEI. Losses at the gene ends were 6 bases for V and 4 bases for J; bases not matched to a gene: 8. CDR3 bases: TGTGCCAGCAGGTCCATAAGGGGGCGCACTGAAGCTTTCTTT. This codes for CASRSIRGRTEAFF.

The rearrangement uses TRBV27 and TRBJ1-1, with D perhaps TRBD1 (5 bases). CDR1 and CDR2 (germline): MNHEY, SMNVEV (reference sequence). The V and J ends lost 3 bases and 4 bases respectively, with 9 bases between them. This CDR3 comprises 13 residues. The CDR3 DNA sequence: TGTGCCAGCAGTTTTCAGGGATTCACTGAAGCTTTCTTT. It encodes CASSFQGFTEAFF.

This chain joins TRBV4-1 and TRBJ1-5; no definite D call. In germline, CDR1 is MGHRA, CDR2 YSYEKL. The V gene lost 7 bases and the J gene lost 4 bases, with 17 bases spanning the gap. The CDR3 is made up of 15 amino acids. For the CDR3, the DNA is TGCGCCAGCACCCCGACGGCCTCATGGAATCAGCCCCAGCATTTT. It specifies CASTPTASWNQPQHF.

CDR3 protein: CASSNRQNSYNEQFF. The CDR3 coding sequence is TGTGCCAGCAGTAACAGACAGAACTCCTACAATGAGCAGTTCTTC. The V and J genes are TRBV11-3 and TRBJ2-1, with a weak D call TRBD1 (5 bases). The V end lost 6 bases, the J end lost 0 bases, and 12 bases lay between the germline ends. In germline, CDR1 is SGHNT, CDR2 YENEEA. This CDR3 region has 15 residues. Complete variable domain (other parts from reference TRBV11-3 and TRBJ2-1): EAGVVQSPRYKIIEKKQPVAFWCNPISGHNTLYWYLQNLGQGPELLIRYENEEAVDDSQLPKDRFSAERLKGVDSTLKIQPAELGDSAVYLCASSNRQNSYNEQFFGPGTRLTVL.

The CDR3, as DNA: TGTGCCAGCAGCCTACCGTCCGGGACAGGGTTAGAGACCCAGTACTTC. It encodes CASSLPSGTGLETQYF. The chain employs TRBV7-9 and TRBJ2-5; 9 bases fit TRBD1. There are 16 residues in the CDR3. The V gene's germline CDR1 is SEHNR and CDR2 FQNEAQ (reference sequence). Losses at the gene ends were 5 bases for V and 4 bases for J; bases not matched to a gene: 11.

This rearrangement joins TRBV6-4 to TRBJ2-2; the D is unclear. V was trimmed by 0 bases and J by 4 bases, leaving 3 bases between them. Germline CDR1 is MRHNA and CDR2 is SNTAGT. There are 13 residues in the CDR3. CDR3 nucleotide sequence: TGTGCCAGCAGTGACTCGGGCACCGGGGAGCTGTTTTTT. Protein product: CASSDSGTGELFF.

V is TRBV7-9 and J is TRBJ2-7; D is uncertain. The germline gives CDR1 SEHNR, CDR2 FQNEAQ (reference sequence). Trimming left V 4 bases short and J 0 bases short, with 19 bases between. The CDR3 is made up of 17 amino acids. CDR3: CASSSPDKSLISYEQYF. DNA of the CDR3: TGTGCCAGCAGCTCACCTGACAAATCCTTAATCTCCTACGAGCAGTACTTC.

This clonotype was recorded a few times. The rearrangement links TRBV25-1 to TRBJ2-5; no clear D. In germline, CDR1 is MGHDK, CDR2 SYGVNS. The CDR3 runs to 11 residues. Trimming stripped 4 bases from V and 9 bases from J, with 9 bases between. The chain's CDR3 is CASSVKNSQYF. CDR3 nucleotides: TGTGCCAGCAGTGTGAAGAACTCCCAGTACTTC. The variable domain in full, with the rest retrieved from reference TRBV25-1 and TRBJ2-5, is EADIYQTPRYLVIGTGKKITLECSQTMGHDKMYWYQQDPGMELHLIHYSYGVNSTEKGDLSSESTVSRIRTEHFPLTLESARPSHTSQYLCASSVKNSQYFGPGTRLLVL.

In this sample, this clonotype turned up once. The CDR3 DNA is TGTGCCAGCAGTTTTAGTGGAGGGGAACCCCTAGCTTATCAGCAGTACTTC. Amino acid sequence: CASSFSGGEPLAYQQYF. The V call is TRBV28, the J call TRBJ2-7, with D perhaps matching TRBD2 (6 bases). CDR1 and CDR2 (germline): MDHEN, SYDVKM. CDR3 length equals 17 residues. The V end was cut by 3 bases, the J end by 8 bases, with 26 bases between.

The chain links TRBV20-1 to TRBJ2-1; 14 bases fit TRBD2. V gave up 6 bases and J gave up 3 bases; unmatched junction bases: 16. Germline V gives CDR1 DFQATT, CDR2 SNEGSKA (reference sequence). CDR3 length equals 19 residues. In DNA, the CDR3 is TGCAGTGCCAGGTGGGCGACGGGGACTAGCGGGAGTTACTACAATGAGCAGTTCTTC. Protein product: CSARWATGTSGSYYNEQFF.

With respect to this clonotype: A read error may explain this, as a much larger clone is one base away. The chain has TRBV6-4 and TRBJ1-6; maybe TRBD1 (6 bases). The CDR3 is 13 residues long. Germline-derived CDR1 and CDR2 are MRHNA and SNTAGT. CDR3 nucleotides: TGTGTCAGCAGCGACAGGTCTAATTCACCCCTCCACTTT. Protein: CVSSDRSNSPLHF.

The chain recombines TRBV20-1 with TRBJ2-7; 10 bases align to TRBD2. Trimming cost V 2 bases and J 6 bases; bases outside gene matches: 7. Germline CDR1 is DFQATT and CDR2 is SNEGSKA (reference sequence). The CDR3 runs to 14 residues. The CDR3 is CSARPLAGVPEQYF. The CDR3 DNA is TGCAGTGCTAGACCCCTAGCGGGAGTTCCCGAGCAGTACTTC.

The chain recombines TRBV20-1 with TRBJ2-7; 12 bases agree with TRBD2. The germline gives CDR1 DFQATT, CDR2 SNEGSKA (reference sequence). The CDR3 has 14 residues. The J segment lost 3 bases and the V segment lost 6 bases, leaving 6 bases of the junction unmatched. The CDR3 DNA reads as TGCAGTGCCATGACTAGCGGGAGCCGCTACGAGCAGTACTTC. Encoded protein: CSAMTSGSRYEQYF.

J is TRBJ2-5 and V is TRBV20-1, with 11 bases fitting TRBD2. Per the germline V gene, CDR1 is DFQATT and CDR2 is SNEGSKA (reference sequence). The CDR3 has 16 residues. V trimming: 3 bases; J trimming: 4 bases; junction bases outside the gene matches: 10. CDR3 amino acids: CSARVYSGRALETQYF. The CDR3 coding sequence is TGCAGTGCTAGGGTTTATAGCGGGAGGGCCTTAGAGACCCAGTACTTC.

This clonotype came up a few times. V usage is TRBV7-9 and J usage is TRBJ2-1, with 15 bases aligning to TRBD2. Germline-derived CDR1 and CDR2 are SEHNR and FQNEAQ (reference sequence). This CDR3 contains 17 residues. The J segment lost 3 bases and the V segment lost 5 bases, leaving 5 bases of the junction unmatched. The CDR3 sequence: CASSREGLAGGYNEQFF. Written as DNA, the CDR3 is TGTGCCAGCAGCCGGGAGGGACTAGCGGGAGGCTACAATGAGCAGTTCTTC.

The chain employs TRBV19 and TRBJ1-5; a possible D gene is TRBD1 (6 bases). CDR1 and CDR2 from the germline V gene are LNHDA and SQIVND (reference sequence). V lost 4 bases and J 5 bases, leaving 9 bases between the germline ends. This CDR3 spans 13 amino acids. DNA for the CDR3: TGTGCCAGTAGTAGGACAGACCATCAGCCCCAGCATTTT. Translation: CASSRTDHQPQHF.

Relative to its sample, this clonotype is medium-sized. This CDR3 is CASSELAGGSYEQYF. As DNA, the CDR3 is TGTGCCAGCAGTGAACTAGCGGGAGGCTCCTACGAGCAGTACTTC. J is TRBJ2-7 and V is TRBV6-1; 11 nucleotides align to TRBD2. Per the germline V gene, CDR1 is MNHNS and CDR2 is SASEGT. Trimming cost V 2 bases and J 0 bases; bases outside gene matches: 0. This CDR3 contains 15 residues.

The genes are TRBV6-1 and TRBJ2-1; possible D gene TRBD2, 5 bases. Germline V gene sequence: CDR1 MNHNS, CDR2 SASEGT. The CDR3 spans 12 residues. The V and J ends lost 8 bases and 4 bases respectively, with 9 bases between them. The CDR3 region has the DNA TGTGCCAGCTTTCTAGCTTACAATGAGCAGTTCTTC. This gives the protein CASFLAYNEQFF.

This chain uses TRBV29-1 with TRBJ2-1; TRBD1 matches at 7 bases. V was clipped by 4 bases and J by 4 bases; unmatched bases: 10. The CDR3 length is 15 residues. Germline loops: CDR1 SQVTM, CDR2 ANQGSEA. The CDR3: CSVVLAGTAYNEQFF. In DNA, the CDR3 is TGCAGCGTTGTACTCGCCGGGACAGCTTACAATGAGCAGTTCTTC.

This clonotype was seen more than once but under ten times. This rearrangement joins TRBV7-9 to TRBJ2-3; possibly TRBD1 for D (6 bases). Trimming took off 8 bases at V and 6 bases at J, with 24 bases between the two ends. Germline assignment: CDR1 SEHNR and CDR2 FQNEAQ (reference sequence). The CDR3 is 16 residues long. This CDR3 is CASRPPYRQAEDTQYF. CDR3 nucleotide sequence: TGTGCCAGCCGCCCACCTTACAGACAGGCGGAGGATACGCAGTATTTT.

The chain is built from TRBV27 and TRBJ2-1; D is unclear. The CDR3 has 15 amino acids. V lost 2 bases to trimming and J lost 0 bases, with 8 bases between them. Germline V lookup: CDR1 MNHEY, CDR2 SMNVEV (reference sequence). The CDR3 DNA follows: TGTGCCAGCAGTTTAATCCCGAGCTCCTACAATGAGCAGTTCTTC. This encodes CASSLIPSSYNEQFF.

The chain combines TRBV7-9 with TRBJ2-2, with 16 bases identical to TRBD2. In germline, CDR1 is SEHNR, CDR2 FQNEAQ (reference sequence). The CDR3 covers 18 residues. Germline trimming cut 5 bases from V and 1 base from J; bases unmatched to any gene: 4. CDR3 sequence reads: CASSLGTSGRVNTGELFF. In nucleotides, the CDR3 is TGTGCCAGCAGCCTCGGGACTAGCGGGAGGGTGAACACCGGGGAGCTGTTTTTT. The whole variable domain, remainder taken from reference TRBV7-9 and TRBJ2-2, is DTGVSQNPRHKITKRGQNVTFRCDPISEHNRLYWYRQTLGQGPEFLTYFQNEAQLEKSRLLSDRFSAERPKGSFSTLEIQRTEQGDSAMYLCASSLGTSGRVNTGELFFGEGSRLTVL.

This chain joins TRBV7-3 and TRBJ2-1; 8 bases map to TRBD2. V lost 1 base, J lost 2 bases, and 4 bases stayed unmatched. The CDR3 is made up of 16 amino acids. Per the germline V gene, CDR1 is SGHTA and CDR2 is FQGTGA. CDR3 DNA sequence: TGTGCCAGCAGCTTAAGCTCAGCGGGAGCCTACAATGAGCAGTTCTTC. Its translation: CASSLSSAGAYNEQFF.

The chain carries TRBV7-9 and TRBJ2-1; tentative D call: TRBD2 (5 bases). Between the trimmed V and J ends, which lost 4 bases and 0 bases, there was a span of 16 bases. Germline lookup yields CDR1 SEHNR and CDR2 FQNEAQ (reference sequence). This CDR3 contains 17 residues. The CDR3 region has the DNA TGTGCCAGCAGCTCAATATTGTCAGCGGCCTCCTACAATGAGCAGTTCTTC. Translated: CASSSILSAASYNEQFF.

The V and J genes are TRBV7-2 and TRBJ2-2; D remains unclear. CDR1 and CDR2 (germline): SGHTA, FQGNSA. There are 13 residues in the CDR3. The V end was cut by 5 bases, the J end by 6 bases, with 10 bases between. The CDR3 coding sequence is TGTGCCAGCAGCAACAGTAATTCCGGGGAGCTGTTTTTT. Translating gives CASSNSNSGELFF.

The V gene is TRBV6-1, the J gene TRBJ1-1; no reliable D call. The CDR3 has 17 residues. Germline V lookup: CDR1 MNHNS, CDR2 SASEGT. Deletions cut 4 bases from V and 4 bases from J, with 22 bases between. The CDR3 protein is CASSGLMWRLVGTEAFF. CDR3 in DNA: TGTGCCAGCAGTGGGCTGATGTGGCGGCTGGTCGGCACTGAAGCTTTCTTT.

V gene TRBV7-3 combines with J gene TRBJ2-3; no definite D call. V lost 5 bases, J lost 0 bases, and 6 bases lay in between. The CDR3 has 13 amino acids. Germline lookup yields CDR1 SGHTA and CDR2 FQGTGA. The CDR3 reads CASSRTSTDTQYF. The CDR3 nucleotides are TGTGCCAGCAGCAGAACTAGCACAGATACGCAGTATTTT.

The table lists this clonotype with a count of one. This chain uses TRBV5-4 with TRBJ2-2; 9 nucleotides align to TRBD1. J gave up 3 bases and V 2 bases, and 2 bases lay outside the gene matches. Germline V gene sequence: CDR1 SGHNT, CDR2 YYREEE (reference sequence). CDR3 length: 15 residues. In nucleotides, the CDR3 is TGTGCCAGCAGCTTCGGACAGGGGTACACCGGGGAGCTGTTTTTT. It is translated as CASSFGQGYTGELFF.